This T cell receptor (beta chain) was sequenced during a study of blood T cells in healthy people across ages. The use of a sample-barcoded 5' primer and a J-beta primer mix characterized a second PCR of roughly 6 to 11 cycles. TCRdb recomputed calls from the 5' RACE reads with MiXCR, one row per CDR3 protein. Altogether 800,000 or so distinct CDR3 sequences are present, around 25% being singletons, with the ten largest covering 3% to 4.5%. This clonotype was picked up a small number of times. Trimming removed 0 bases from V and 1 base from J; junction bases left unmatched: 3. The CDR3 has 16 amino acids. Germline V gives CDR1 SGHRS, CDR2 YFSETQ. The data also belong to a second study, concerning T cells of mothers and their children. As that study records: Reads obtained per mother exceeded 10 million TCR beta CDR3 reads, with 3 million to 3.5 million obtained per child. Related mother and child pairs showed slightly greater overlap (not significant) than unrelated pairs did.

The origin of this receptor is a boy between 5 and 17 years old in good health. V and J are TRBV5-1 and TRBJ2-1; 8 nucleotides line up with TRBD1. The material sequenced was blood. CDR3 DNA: TGCGCCAGCAGCTTGGACAGGGGGAGGTCCTACAATGAGCAGTTCTTC. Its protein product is CASSLDRGRSYNEQFF.